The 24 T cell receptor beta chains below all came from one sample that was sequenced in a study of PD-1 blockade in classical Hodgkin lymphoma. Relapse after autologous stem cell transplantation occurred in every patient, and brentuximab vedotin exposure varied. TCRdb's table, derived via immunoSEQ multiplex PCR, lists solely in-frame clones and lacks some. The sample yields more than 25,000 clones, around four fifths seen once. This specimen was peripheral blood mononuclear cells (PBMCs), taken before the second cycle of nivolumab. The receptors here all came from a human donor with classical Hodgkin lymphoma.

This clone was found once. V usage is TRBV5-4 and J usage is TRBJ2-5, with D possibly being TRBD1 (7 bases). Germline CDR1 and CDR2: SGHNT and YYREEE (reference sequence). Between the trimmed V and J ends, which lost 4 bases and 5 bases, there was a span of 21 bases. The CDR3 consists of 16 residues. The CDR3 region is CASSPPRTGGSETQYF. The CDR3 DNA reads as TGTGCCAGCAGCCCCCCTCGGACAGGAGGGTCGGAGACCCAGTACTTC.

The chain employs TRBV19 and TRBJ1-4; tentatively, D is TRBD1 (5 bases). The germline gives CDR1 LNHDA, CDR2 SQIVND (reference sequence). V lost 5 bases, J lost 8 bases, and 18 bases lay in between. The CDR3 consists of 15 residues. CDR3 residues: CASSSGLLRGEKLFF. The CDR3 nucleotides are TGTGCCAGTAGTTCTGGATTACTTAGGGGCGAAAAACTGTTTTTT.

The DNA for the CDR3 is TGTGCCAGCAGCCCATGGACAGACGAGCAGTACTTC. Translated, it gives CASSPWTDEQYF. This rearrangement joins TRBV7-2 to TRBJ2-7, with D possibly TRBD1 on 6 matching bases. Germline lookup yields CDR1 SGHTA and CDR2 FQGNSA. The CDR3 runs to 12 residues. The V gene lost 5 bases and the J gene lost 5 bases, with 10 bases spanning the gap.

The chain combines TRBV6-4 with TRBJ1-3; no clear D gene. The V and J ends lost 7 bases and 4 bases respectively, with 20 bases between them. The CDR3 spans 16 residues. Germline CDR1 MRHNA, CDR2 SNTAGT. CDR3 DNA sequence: TGTGCCAGCATCAGAGGCGTGAGGGCGTGGGGAAACACCATATATTTT. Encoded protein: CASIRGVRAWGNTIYF.

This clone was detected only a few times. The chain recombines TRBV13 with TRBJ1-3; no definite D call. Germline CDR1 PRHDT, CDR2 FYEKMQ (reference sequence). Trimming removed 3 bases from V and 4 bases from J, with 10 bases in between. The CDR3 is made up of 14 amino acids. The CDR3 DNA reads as TGTGCCAGCAGCTTCTCTATTCGGGGAAACACCATATATTTT. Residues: CASSFSIRGNTIYF.

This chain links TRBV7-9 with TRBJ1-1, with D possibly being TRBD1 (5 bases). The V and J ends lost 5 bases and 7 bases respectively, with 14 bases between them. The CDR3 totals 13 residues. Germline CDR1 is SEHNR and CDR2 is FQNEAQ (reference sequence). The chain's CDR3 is CASSLFTGDEAFF. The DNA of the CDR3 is TGTGCCAGCAGCCTTTTTACAGGAGATGAAGCTTTCTTT.

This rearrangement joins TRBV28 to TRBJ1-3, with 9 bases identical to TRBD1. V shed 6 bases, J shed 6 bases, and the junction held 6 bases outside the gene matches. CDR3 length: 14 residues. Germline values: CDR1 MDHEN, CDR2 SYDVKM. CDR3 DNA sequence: TGTGCCAGCAGATTCCGGGACAGGGAAAACACCATATATTTT. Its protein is CASRFRDRENTIYF.

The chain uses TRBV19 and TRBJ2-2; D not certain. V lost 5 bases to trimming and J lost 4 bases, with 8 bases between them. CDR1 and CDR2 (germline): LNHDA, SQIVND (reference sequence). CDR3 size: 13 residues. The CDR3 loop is CASSVTGTGELFF. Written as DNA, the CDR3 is TGTGCCAGTAGTGTTACTGGCACCGGGGAGCTGTTTTTT.

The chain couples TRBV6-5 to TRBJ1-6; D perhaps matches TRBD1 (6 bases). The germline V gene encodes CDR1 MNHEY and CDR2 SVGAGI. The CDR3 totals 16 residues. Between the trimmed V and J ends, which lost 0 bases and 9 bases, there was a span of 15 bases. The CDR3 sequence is CASSYSSGGQRSPLHF. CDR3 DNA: TGTGCCAGCAGTTACTCGAGCGGGGGGCAGCGTTCACCCCTCCACTTT.

CDR3 sequence reads: CASSLAVGFQYEQYF. For the CDR3, the DNA is TGTGCCAGCAGCTTGGCCGTGGGATTTCAATACGAGCAGTACTTC. The gene calls are TRBV5-5 and TRBJ2-7; D ambiguous. V was pared by 0 bases and J by 4 bases, with 14 bases between. The CDR3 has 15 amino acids. The germline V gene has CDR1 SGHKS and CDR2 YYEKEE (reference sequence). Drawing the rest from reference TRBV5-5 and TRBJ2-7, the complete variable domain is DAGVTQSPTHLIKTRGQQVTLRCSPISGHKSVSWYQQVLGQGPQFIFQYYEKEERGRGNFPDRFSARQFPNYSSELNVNALLLGDSALYLCASSLAVGFQYEQYFGPGTRLTVT.

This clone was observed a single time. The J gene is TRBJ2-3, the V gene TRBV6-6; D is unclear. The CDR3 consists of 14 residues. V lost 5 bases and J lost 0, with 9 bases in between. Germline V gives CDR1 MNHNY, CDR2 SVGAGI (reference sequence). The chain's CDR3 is CASSRSTSTDTQYF. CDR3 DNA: TGTGCCAGCAGTCGAAGCACTAGCACAGATACGCAGTATTTT.

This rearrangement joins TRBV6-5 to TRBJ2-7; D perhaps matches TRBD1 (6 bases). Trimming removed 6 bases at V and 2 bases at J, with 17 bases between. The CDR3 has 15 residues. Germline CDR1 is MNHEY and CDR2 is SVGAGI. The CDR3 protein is CASSRPTGTTYEQYF. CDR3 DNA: TGTGCCAGCAGCCGACCGACAGGAACGACCTACGAGCAGTACTTC.

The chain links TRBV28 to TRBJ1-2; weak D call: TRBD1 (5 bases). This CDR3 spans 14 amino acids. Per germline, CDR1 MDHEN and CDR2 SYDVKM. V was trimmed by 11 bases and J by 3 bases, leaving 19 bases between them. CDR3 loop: CAVSSAGGDYGYTF. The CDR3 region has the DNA TGTGCCGTCTCCTCGGCCGGGGGTGACTATGGCTACACCTTC.

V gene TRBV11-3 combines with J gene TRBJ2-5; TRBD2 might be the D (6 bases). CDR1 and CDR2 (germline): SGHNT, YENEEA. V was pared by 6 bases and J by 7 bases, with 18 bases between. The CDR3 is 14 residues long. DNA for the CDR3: TGTGCCAGCAGACAACCTAGCGAGGGGTCGACCCAGTACTTC. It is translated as CASRQPSEGSTQYF.

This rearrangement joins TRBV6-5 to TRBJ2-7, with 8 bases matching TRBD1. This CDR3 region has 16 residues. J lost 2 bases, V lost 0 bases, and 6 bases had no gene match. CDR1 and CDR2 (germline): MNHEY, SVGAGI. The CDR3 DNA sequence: TGTGCCAGCAGTTACTCCCTCACAGGGGGGCCCTACGAGCAGTACTTC. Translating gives CASSYSLTGGPYEQYF.

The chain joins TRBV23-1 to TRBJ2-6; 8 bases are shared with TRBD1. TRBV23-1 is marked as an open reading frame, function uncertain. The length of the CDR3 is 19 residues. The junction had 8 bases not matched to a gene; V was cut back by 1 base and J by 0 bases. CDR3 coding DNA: TGCGCCAGCAGTCAATTAGGACAGGGAATGATCTCTGGGGCCAACGTCCTGACTTTC. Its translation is CASSQLGQGMISGANVLTF.

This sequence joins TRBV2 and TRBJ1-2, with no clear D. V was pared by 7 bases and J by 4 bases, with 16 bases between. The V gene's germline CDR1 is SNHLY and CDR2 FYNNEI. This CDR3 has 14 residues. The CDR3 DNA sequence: TGTGCCAGCACCCCGGGCCTCGGCGGCTATGGCTACACCTTC. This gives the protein CASTPGLGGYGYTF. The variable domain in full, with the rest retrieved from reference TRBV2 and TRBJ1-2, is EPEVTQTPSHQVTQMGQEVILRCVPISNHLYFYWYRQILGQKVEFLVSFYNNEISEKSEIFDDQFSVERPDGSNFTLKIRSTKLEDSAMYFCASTPGLGGYGYTFGSGTRLTVV.

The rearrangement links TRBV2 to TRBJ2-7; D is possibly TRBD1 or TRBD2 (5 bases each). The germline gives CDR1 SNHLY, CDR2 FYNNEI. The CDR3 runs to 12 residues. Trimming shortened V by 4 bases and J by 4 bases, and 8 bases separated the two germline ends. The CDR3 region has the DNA TGTGCCAGCAGTGGGGGCGGGTACGAGCAGTACTTC. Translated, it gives CASSGGGYEQYF.

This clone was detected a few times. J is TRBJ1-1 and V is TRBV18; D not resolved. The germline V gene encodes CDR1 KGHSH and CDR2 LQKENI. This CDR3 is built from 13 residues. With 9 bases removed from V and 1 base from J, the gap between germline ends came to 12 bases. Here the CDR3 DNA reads TGTGCCAGTCGCTGGGGAGAGAACACTGAAGCTTTCTTT. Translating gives CASRWGENTEAFF.

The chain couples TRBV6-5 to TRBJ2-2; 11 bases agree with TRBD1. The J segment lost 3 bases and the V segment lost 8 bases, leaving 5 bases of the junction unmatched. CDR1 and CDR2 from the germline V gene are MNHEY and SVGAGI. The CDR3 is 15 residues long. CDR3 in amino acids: CASHRGQGDTGELFF. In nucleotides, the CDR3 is TGTGCCAGCCACAGGGGACAGGGGGACACCGGGGAGCTGTTTTTT.

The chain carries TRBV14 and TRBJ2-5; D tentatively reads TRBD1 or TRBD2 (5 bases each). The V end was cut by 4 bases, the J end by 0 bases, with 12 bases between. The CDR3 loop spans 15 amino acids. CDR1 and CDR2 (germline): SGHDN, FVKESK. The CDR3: CASSPRGWYQETQYF. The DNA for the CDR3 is TGTGCCAGCAGCCCGAGGGGCTGGTACCAAGAGACCCAGTACTTC.

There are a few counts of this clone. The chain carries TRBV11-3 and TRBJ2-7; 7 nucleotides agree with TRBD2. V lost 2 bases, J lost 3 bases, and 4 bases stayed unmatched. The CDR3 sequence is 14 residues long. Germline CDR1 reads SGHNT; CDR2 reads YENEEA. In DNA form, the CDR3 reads TGTGCCAGCAGCTTACGGGCGGGGGACTACGAGCAGTACTTC. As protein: CASSLRAGDYEQYF.

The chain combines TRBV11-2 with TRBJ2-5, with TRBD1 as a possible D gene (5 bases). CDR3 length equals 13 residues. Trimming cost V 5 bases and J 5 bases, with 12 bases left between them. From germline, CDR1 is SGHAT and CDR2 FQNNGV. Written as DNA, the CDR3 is TGTGCCAGCAGCCCCAGGGTCGGCGAGACCCAGTACTTC. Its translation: CASSPRVGETQYF.

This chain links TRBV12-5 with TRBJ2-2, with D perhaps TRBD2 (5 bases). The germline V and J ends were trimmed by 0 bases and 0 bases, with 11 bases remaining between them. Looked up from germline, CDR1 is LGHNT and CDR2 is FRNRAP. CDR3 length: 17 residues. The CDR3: CASGLVRVATNTGELFF. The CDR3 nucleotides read TGTGCTAGTGGTTTGGTACGGGTAGCGACGAACACCGGGGAGCTGTTTTTT.